This TCR beta chain was observed in a study of T-cell reconstitution after alpha-beta-depleted transplantation in children (TCRdb year 2016). Describing the broader study: T-cell immune reconstitution after TCRalphabeta/CD19-depleted allogeneic hematopoietic cell transplantation in children was quantitatively tracked in the study by means of TCR repertoire profiling.

Explained via the paper, the time point label denotes: day 60 (about 2 months) after transplantation. What this sample's treatment or condition label stands for: allogeneic hematopoietic cell transplantation with graft depleted of TCRalphabeta T cells and CD19 B cells. Transplant recipients were children who received TCRalphabeta/CD19-depleted allogeneic hematopoietic cell grafts. This clonotype was counted many times. Its antigen is not yet known. Within one base of it there is no much larger clone, and no base qualities were kept. General conclusions and limits of the study: The apparently early recovery of alphabetaT-cell counts about two months after transplant reportedly depended on only several hundred rapidly expanded clones that came from non-depleted graft cells. In some patients, high TCRbeta diversity at day 60 was attributed to recipient T cells and intrathymic progenitors that had survived conditioning. Over subsequent months, a decline in hyperexpanded clone frequencies was noted, and after one year, T-cell counts and TCRbeta diversity were mostly ascribed to newly produced T cells.

The library was obtained by PCR. The listed sequencing device is Illumina HiSeq 2500. To normalize quantification of the TCRbeta repertoire, the TCR libraries were built with molecular barcoding that relied on unique molecular identifiers. TCRdb's own reprocessing of the public reads used fastp at Q25 and MiXCR and kept productive beta chains. Each record represents a unique CDR3 protein, reported with the most common genes and DNA among its rows. The sample records roughly 100,000 distinct CDR3 sequences, approximately 6% of which are singletons. The top ten hold more than 5.5% of the sample. From the cysteine up to the phenylalanine, the CDR3 has a length of 17 residues. CDR3 DNA is the only sequence kept; it has 51 bases, read in frame from the first base. In the germline V gene, CDR1 corresponds to MDHEN and CDR2 to SYDVKM. Trimming leaves V shorter by 8 bases and J shorter by 8 bases, with the junction holding 18 bases beyond the gene matches.

This clonotype was obtained from a female patient aged 2 to 10 who had a stem cell transplant for Fanconi anemia, so the T cells may come from the graft donor. The sequencing here drew on PBMCs, mostly from graft donor cells, taken 60 days after TCRalphabeta/CD19-depleted stem cell transplant. The chain links TRBV28 with TRBJ2-1; the central 10 bases match TRBD2. The DNA sequence follows: TGTGCCAGCCGCTGGGGGGCTAGCGGGAGCTTGGGAGATGAGCAGTTCTTC. This gives the protein CASRWGASGSLGDEQFF. With the rest looked up from the reference TRBV28 and TRBJ2-1 genes rather than sequenced, the full variable domain is DVKVTQSSRYLVKRTGEKVFLECVQDMDHENMFWYRQDPGLGLRLIYFSYDVKMKEKGDIPEGYSVSREKKERFSLILESASTNQTSMYLCASRWGASGSLGDEQFFGPGTRLTVL.